This TCR beta chain was sequenced during a study of graft-versus-host responses after intestinal transplantation. Sequencing used immunoSEQ multiplex PCR; TCRdb keeps in-frame clones, though not all of them. The sample has some 120,000 clones; 85% to 95% are singletons. A word on this clone: The antigen is not known.

CDR1 is ENHRY, CDR2 SYGVKD, per germline. The CDR3 is made up of 16 amino acids. Trimming shortened V by 0 bases and J by 3 bases, and 14 bases separated the two germline ends. The TCR comes from a human donor who was the organ donor for an intestinal transplant. The starting material was unstimulated CD8+ T cells sorted from spleen or lymph node cells, obtained before transplant. The chain couples TRBV10-3 to TRBJ1-2; D is uncertain. CDR3 bases: TGTGCCATCAGTGAGTCGTCCGGGCGTCCCTACTATGGCTACACCTTC. It translates to CAISESSGRPYYGYTF.